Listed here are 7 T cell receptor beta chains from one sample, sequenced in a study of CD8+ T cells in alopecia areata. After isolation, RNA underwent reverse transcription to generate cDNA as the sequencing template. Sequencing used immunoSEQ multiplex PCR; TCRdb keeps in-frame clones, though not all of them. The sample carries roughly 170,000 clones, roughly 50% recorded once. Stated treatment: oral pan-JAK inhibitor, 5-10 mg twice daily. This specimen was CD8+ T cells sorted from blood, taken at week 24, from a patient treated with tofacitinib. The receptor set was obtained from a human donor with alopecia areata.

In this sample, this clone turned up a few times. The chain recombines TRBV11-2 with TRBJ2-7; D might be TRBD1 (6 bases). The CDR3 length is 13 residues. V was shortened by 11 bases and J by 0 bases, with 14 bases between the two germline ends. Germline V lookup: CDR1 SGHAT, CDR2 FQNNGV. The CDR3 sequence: CACGVDSSYEQYF. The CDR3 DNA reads TGTGCCTGTGGTGTGGACAGCTCCTACGAGCAGTACTTC.

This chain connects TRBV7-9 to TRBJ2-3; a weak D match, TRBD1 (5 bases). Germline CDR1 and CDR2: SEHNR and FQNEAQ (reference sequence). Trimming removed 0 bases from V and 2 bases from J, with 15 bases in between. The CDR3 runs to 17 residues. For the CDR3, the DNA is TGTGCCAGCAGCTTAGCGCTGCGCACAGGCCTCACAGATACGCAGTATTTT. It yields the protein CASSLALRTGLTDTQYF. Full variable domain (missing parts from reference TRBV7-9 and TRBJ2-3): DTGVSQNPRHKITKRGQNVTFRCDPISEHNRLYWYRQTLGQGPEFLTYFQNEAQLEKSRLLSDRFSAERPKGSFSTLEIQRTEQGDSAMYLCASSLALRTGLTDTQYFGPGTRLTVL.

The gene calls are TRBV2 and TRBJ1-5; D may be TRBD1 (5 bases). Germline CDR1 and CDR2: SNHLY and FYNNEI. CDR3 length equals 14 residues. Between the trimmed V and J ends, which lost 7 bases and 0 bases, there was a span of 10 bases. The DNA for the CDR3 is TGTGCCAGCACTGCGGGGGATAGCAATCAGCCCCAGCATTTT. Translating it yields CASTAGDSNQPQHF.

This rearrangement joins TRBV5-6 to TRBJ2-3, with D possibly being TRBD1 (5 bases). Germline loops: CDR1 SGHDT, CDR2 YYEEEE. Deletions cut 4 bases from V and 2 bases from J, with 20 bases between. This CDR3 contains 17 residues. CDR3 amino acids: CASSREPGNRATDTQYF. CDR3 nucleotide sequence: TGTGCCAGCAGCCGAGAGCCAGGGAACCGAGCCACAGATACGCAGTATTTT.

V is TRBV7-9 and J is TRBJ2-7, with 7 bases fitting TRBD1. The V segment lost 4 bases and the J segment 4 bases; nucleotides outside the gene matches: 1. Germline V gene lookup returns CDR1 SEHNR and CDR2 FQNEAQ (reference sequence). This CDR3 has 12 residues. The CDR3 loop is CASSSTGYEQYF. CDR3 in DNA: TGTGCCAGCAGCTCGACAGGGTACGAGCAGTACTTC.

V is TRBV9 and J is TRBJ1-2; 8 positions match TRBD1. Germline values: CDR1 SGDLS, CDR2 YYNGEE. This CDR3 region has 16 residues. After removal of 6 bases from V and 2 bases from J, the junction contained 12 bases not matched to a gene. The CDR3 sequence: CASTGTGAQKNYGYTF. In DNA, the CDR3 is TGTGCCAGCACCGGGACAGGCGCACAAAAAAACTATGGCTACACCTTC.

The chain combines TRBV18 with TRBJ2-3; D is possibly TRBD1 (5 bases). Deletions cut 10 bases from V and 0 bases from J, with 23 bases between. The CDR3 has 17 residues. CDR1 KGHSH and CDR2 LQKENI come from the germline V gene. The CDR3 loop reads CATSKVDRPSSTDTQYF. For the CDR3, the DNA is TGTGCCACTTCGAAGGTCGACAGACCGTCGAGCACAGATACGCAGTATTTT. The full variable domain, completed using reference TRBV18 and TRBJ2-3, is NAGVMQNPRHLVRRRGQEARLRCSPMKGHSHVYWYRQLPEEGLKFMVYLQKENIIDESGMPKERFSAEFPKEGPSILRIQQVVRGDSAAYFCATSKVDRPSSTDTQYFGPGTRLTVL.